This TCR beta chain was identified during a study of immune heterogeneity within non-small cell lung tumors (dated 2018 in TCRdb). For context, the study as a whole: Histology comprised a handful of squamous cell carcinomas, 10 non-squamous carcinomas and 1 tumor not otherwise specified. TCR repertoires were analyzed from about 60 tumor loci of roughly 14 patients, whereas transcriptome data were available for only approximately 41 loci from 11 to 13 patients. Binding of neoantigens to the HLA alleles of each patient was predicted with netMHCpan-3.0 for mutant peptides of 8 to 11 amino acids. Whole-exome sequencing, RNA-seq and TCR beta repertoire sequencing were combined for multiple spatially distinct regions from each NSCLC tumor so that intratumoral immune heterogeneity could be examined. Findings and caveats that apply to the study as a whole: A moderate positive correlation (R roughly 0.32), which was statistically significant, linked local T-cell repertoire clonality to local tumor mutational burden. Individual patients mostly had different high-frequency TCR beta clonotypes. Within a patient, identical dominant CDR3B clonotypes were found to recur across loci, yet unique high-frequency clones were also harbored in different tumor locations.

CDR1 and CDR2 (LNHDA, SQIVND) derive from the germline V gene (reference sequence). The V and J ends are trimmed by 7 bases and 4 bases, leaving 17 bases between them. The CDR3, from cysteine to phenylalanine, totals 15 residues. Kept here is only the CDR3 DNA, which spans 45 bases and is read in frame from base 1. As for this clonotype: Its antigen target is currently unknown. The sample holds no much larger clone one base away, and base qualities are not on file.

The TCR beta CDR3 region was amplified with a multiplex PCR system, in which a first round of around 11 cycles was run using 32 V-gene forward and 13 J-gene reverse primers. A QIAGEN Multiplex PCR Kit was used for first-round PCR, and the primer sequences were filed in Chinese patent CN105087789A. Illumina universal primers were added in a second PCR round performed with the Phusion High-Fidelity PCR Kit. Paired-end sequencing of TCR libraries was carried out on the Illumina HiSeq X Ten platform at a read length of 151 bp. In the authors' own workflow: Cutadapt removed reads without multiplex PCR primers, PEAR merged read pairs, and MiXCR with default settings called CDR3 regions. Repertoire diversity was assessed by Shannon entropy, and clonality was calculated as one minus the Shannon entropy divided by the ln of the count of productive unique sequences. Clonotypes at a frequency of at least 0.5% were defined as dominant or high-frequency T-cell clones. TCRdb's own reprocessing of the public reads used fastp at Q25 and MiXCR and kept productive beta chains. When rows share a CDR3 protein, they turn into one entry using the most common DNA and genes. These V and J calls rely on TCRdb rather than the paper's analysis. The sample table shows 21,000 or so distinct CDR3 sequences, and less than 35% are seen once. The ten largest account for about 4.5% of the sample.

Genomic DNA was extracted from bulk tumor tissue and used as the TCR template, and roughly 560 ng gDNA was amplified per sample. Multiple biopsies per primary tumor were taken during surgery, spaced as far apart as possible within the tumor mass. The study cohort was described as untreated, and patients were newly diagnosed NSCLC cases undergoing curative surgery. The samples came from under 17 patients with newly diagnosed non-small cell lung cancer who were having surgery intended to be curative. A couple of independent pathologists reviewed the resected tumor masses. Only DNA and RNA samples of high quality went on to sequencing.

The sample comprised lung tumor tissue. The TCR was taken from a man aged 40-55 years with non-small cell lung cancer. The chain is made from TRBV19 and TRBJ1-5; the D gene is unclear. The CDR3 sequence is CASTSAGMVNQPQHF. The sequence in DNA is TGTGCCAGTACCTCGGCGGGGATGGTAAATCAGCCCCAGCATTTT.